Presented here are 5 T cell receptor beta chains from one specimen sequenced in a study of blood T cell repertoires in COVID-19. Sequencing was performed with immunoSEQ multiplex PCR; in TCRdb, only in-frame clones are kept and a portion is missing. The top ten clones hold approximately 3% of a sample with a few hundred thousand clones, approximately 86% of them seen once. The sequenced sample was peripheral blood. The origin of the receptors is a man in his fifties or sixties with acute or convalescent COVID-19.

The CDR3 DNA sequence: TGCGCCAGCAGCTTTGAGGCTCCTCCAAAGACCCAGTACTTC. Translating gives CASSFEAPPKTQYF. The V gene is TRBV5-1, the J gene TRBJ2-5, with no clear D. Trimming took 2 bases from V and 6 from J, leaving 14 bases between them. This CDR3 spans 14 amino acids. CDR1 and CDR2 from the germline V gene are SGHRS and YFSETQ.

In its sample, this clone was seen once. The chain uses TRBV7-2 and TRBJ1-6; 7 positions agree with TRBD1. Germline CDR1 reads SGHTA; CDR2 reads FQGNSA. V shed 5 bases and J 7 bases; nucleotides not matched to a gene: 8. This CDR3 spans 15 amino acids. CDR3 nucleotides: TGTGCCAGCAGCCCCGAGGGGACAGCCAATTCACCCCTCCACTTT. Its protein is CASSPEGTANSPLHF.

This sequence joins TRBV15 and TRBJ1-3; D perhaps matches TRBD1 (5 bases). CDR1 and CDR2 from the germline V gene are LNHNV and YYDKDF (reference sequence). V was cut by 5 bases and J by 8 bases, with 13 bases left in between. This CDR3 has 13 residues. CDR3 coding DNA: TGTGCCACCAGCCGCAGGGAGGTGGACACCATATATTTT. Its translation is CATSRREVDTIYF.

The V gene is TRBV14, the J gene TRBJ1-1; the match to TRBD1 covers 9 bases. Trimming took 3 bases from V and 5 from J; bases not matched to a gene: 4. CDR1 is SGHDN and CDR2 is FVKESK in the germline V gene. CDR3 length equals 14 residues. CDR3: CASSQTGGGTEAFF. Written as DNA, the CDR3 is TGTGCCAGCAGCCAGACAGGGGGGGGGACTGAAGCTTTCTTT.

The chain carries TRBV7-8 and TRBJ1-6; possibly TRBD1 for D (6 bases). Germline-derived CDR1 and CDR2 are SGHVS and FQNEAQ. Trimming shortened V by 3 bases and J by 9 bases, and 21 bases separated the two germline ends. The CDR3 consists of 17 residues. The CDR3 DNA sequence: TGTGCCAGCAGCTTGACGGGCCCGGGAAGGGGGACTTCACCCCTCCACTTT. This gives the protein CASSLTGPGRGTSPLHF.